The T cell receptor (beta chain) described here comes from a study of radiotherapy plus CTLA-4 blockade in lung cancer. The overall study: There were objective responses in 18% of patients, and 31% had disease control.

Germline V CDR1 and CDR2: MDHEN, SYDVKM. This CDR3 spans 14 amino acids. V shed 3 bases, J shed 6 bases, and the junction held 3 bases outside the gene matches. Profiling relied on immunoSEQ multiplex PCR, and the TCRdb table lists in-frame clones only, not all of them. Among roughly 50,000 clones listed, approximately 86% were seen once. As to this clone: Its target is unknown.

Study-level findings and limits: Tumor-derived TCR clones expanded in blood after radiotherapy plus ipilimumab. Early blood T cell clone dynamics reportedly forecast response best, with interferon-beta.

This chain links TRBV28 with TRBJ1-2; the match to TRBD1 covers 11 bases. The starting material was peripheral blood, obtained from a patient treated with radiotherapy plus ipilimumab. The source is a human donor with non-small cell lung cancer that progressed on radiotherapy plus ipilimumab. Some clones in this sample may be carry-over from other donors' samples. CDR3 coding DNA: TGTGCCAGCAGTTTCGGACAGGGGGCGCATGGCTACACCTTC. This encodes CASSFGQGAHGYTF.